Below are 26 T cell receptor beta chains sequenced from a single sample in a study of blood T cell repertoires in COVID-19. The data were produced by immunoSEQ multiplex PCR, yet TCRdb's version contains in-frame clones alone and is incomplete. This table holds about 140,000 clones, 85% to 90% found once. Sequencing input: peripheral blood. These receptor sequences come from a man aged 50 or older with active or convalescent COVID-19.

The chain uses TRBV6-5 and TRBJ2-5, with unresolved D. The CDR3 contains 15 residues. CDR1 is MNHEY, CDR2 SVGAGI, per germline. V dropped 0 bases and J dropped 5 bases, with 13 bases sitting between them. CDR3 protein: CASSYSLSVSETQYF. CDR3 DNA sequence: TGTGCCAGCAGTTACTCGCTCTCCGTCAGTGAGACCCAGTACTTC.

V usage is TRBV27 and J usage is TRBJ1-1; weak D call: TRBD1 (5 bases). The CDR3 length is 14 residues. V gave up 3 bases and J gave up 0 bases, with 8 bases separating them. CDR1 is MNHEY and CDR2 is SMNVEV in the germline V gene (reference sequence). DNA of the CDR3: TGTGCCAGCAGTTTGAACAGGTTGAACACTGAAGCTTTCTTT. As protein: CASSLNRLNTEAFF.

This clone was counted a few times. V is TRBV2 and J is TRBJ2-1, with TRBD2 matching over 12 bases. This CDR3 contains 15 residues. Germline loops: CDR1 SNHLY, CDR2 FYNNEI. Trimming cost V 8 bases and J 6 bases; bases outside gene matches: 8. CDR3 region: CASGPLAGGPNEQFF. CDR3 coding DNA: TGTGCCAGCGGCCCCCTAGCGGGAGGGCCCAATGAGCAGTTCTTC.

The chain employs TRBV15 and TRBJ2-2; 12 bases map to TRBD2. Trimming took 3 bases from V and 6 from J; bases not matched to a gene: 5. Germline CDR1 reads LNHNV; CDR2 reads YYDKDF (reference sequence). The CDR3 spans 16 residues. Here the CDR3 DNA reads TGTGCCACCAGCAGGAGACTAGCGGGAGAGGCCGGGGAGCTGTTTTTT. Residues: CATSRRLAGEAGELFF.

This chain connects TRBV28 to TRBJ1-4, with D possibly TRBD1 on 5 matching bases. Germline V gene sequence: CDR1 MDHEN, CDR2 SYDVKM. V lost 10 bases and J 7 bases, leaving 28 bases between the germline ends. The length of the CDR3 is 17 residues. Written as DNA, the CDR3 is TGTGCCATCCCAACCGGGACTCTCCAACCTTTCGGTGAAAAACTGTTTTTT. It encodes CAIPTGTLQPFGEKLFF.

In its sample, this clone was seen a few times. The V call is TRBV18, the J call TRBJ2-5; no clear D gene. The V gene's germline CDR1 is KGHSH and CDR2 LQKENI. Trimming removed 4 bases from V and 4 bases from J, with 7 bases in between. The CDR3 loop spans 12 amino acids. In DNA form, the CDR3 reads TGTGCCAGCTCACTGATCGGAGAGACCCAGTACTTC. Translated, it gives CASSLIGETQYF.

The gene calls are TRBV6-6 and TRBJ2-7; 9 bases match TRBD2. Per germline, CDR1 MNHNY and CDR2 SVGAGI (reference sequence). CDR3 length: 16 amino acids. Trimming removed 0 bases from V and 0 bases from J; junction bases left unmatched: 3. In DNA form, the CDR3 reads TGTGCCAGCAGTTACTCACCGACTAGCGGCTCCTACGAGCAGTACTTC. This codes for CASSYSPTSGSYEQYF.

The chain is built from TRBV28 and TRBJ2-6, with D maybe TRBD1 (6 bases). The V and J ends lost 1 base and 4 bases respectively, with 8 bases between them. The CDR3 has 15 amino acids. From germline, CDR1 is MDHEN and CDR2 SYDVKM. The CDR3 DNA sequence: TGTGCCAGCAGTTTATCAGGGGACGGGGCCAACGTCCTGACTTTC. Residues: CASSLSGDGANVLTF.

The chain has TRBV11-1 and TRBJ2-3, with D possibly matching TRBD1 (6 bases). The CDR3 extends over 12 amino acids. Trimming removed 5 bases at V and 5 bases at J, with 8 bases between. Germline V lookup: CDR1 SGHAT, CDR2 FQDESV (reference sequence). The CDR3 protein is CASSADRDTQYF. In DNA form, the CDR3 reads TGTGCCAGCAGCGCGGACAGAGATACGCAGTATTTT.

This clone was picked up one time. J is TRBJ1-1 and V is TRBV11-2, with no clear D. Germline V gene lookup returns CDR1 SGHAT and CDR2 FQNNGV. The ends were cut back, 2 bases at V and 0 bases at J, with 10 bases in the middle. There are 15 residues in the CDR3. The CDR3 DNA is TGTGCCAGCAGCTTATCTACGGGGATGAACACTGAAGCTTTCTTT. Translation gives CASSLSTGMNTEAFF.

This rearrangement joins TRBV28 to TRBJ2-1, with 10 nucleotides matching TRBD2. Germline assignment: CDR1 MDHEN and CDR2 SYDVKM. CDR3 length equals 15 residues. V was pared by 4 bases and J by 7 bases, with 7 bases of the junction left unmatched. CDR3 DNA sequence: TGTGCCAGCAGTTCACTAGCGGGGAGTAAAAATGAGCAGTTCTTC. Its protein is CASSSLAGSKNEQFF.

The chain couples TRBV6-5 to TRBJ2-1; D possibly corresponds to TRBD1 (6 bases). Trimming shortened V by 8 bases and J by 11 bases, and 16 bases separated the two germline ends. CDR3 length: 12 residues. The germline V gene encodes CDR1 MNHEY and CDR2 SVGAGI. CDR3: CASRLTGGKQFF. In DNA form, the CDR3 reads TGTGCCAGCCGCCTGACTGGGGGCAAGCAGTTCTTC.

This rearrangement joins TRBV7-2 to TRBJ2-5; 11 bases fit TRBD2. There are 15 residues in the CDR3. V was clipped by 11 bases and J by 5 bases; unmatched bases: 13. CDR1 is SGHTA, CDR2 FQGNSA, per germline. CDR3 coding DNA: TGTGCCGGAGGACTAGCGGGCCGTCGGCTGGAGACCCAGTACTTC. Its protein is CAGGLAGRRLETQYF.

This chain connects TRBV6-2 or TRBV6-3 to TRBJ1-2; 7 nucleotides agree with TRBD1. CDR3 length: 15 residues. The V gene end was trimmed by 0 bases and the J gene end by 2 bases; junction bases not matched to a gene: 3. The V gene's germline CDR1 is MNHEY and CDR2 SVGEGT. CDR3 nucleotide sequence: TGTGCCAGCAGTTACTCGGACAGGCGGAACTATGGCTACACCTTC. This gives the protein CASSYSDRRNYGYTF.

The chain uses TRBV19 and TRBJ2-7; 9 bases agree with TRBD1. V shed 7 bases and J 3 bases; nucleotides not matched to a gene: 10. The CDR3 is 15 residues long. Germline lookup yields CDR1 LNHDA and CDR2 SQIVND (reference sequence). This chain's CDR3 is CASTPGVTGGYEQYF. The CDR3 coding sequence is TGTGCCAGTACCCCCGGGGTGACAGGGGGCTACGAGCAGTACTTC.

The gene calls are TRBV7-9 and TRBJ1-2, with 7 nucleotides matching TRBD1. J was trimmed by 7 bases and V by 6 bases; bases with no gene match: 11. Germline V gives CDR1 SEHNR, CDR2 FQNEAQ (reference sequence). The CDR3 extends over 14 amino acids. CDR3 sequence: CASSSDRESLGYTF. The DNA of the CDR3 is TGTGCCAGCAGTTCCGACAGGGAGTCTCTTGGCTACACCTTC.

The chain combines TRBV24-1 with TRBJ1-5; D is undetermined. This CDR3 comprises 12 residues. With 5 bases removed from V and 3 bases from J, the gap between germline ends came to 4 bases. Germline V lookup: CDR1 KGHDR, CDR2 SFDVKD. CDR3 sequence (DNA): TGTGCCACCAGTGTCAACAATCAGCCCCAGCATTTT. Encoded protein: CATSVNNQPQHF.

The rearrangement joins TRBV9 to TRBJ2-1, with 9 bases that match TRBD2. This CDR3 spans 15 amino acids. The V gene end was trimmed by 0 bases and the J gene end by 7 bases; junction bases not matched to a gene: 5. In germline, CDR1 is SGDLS, CDR2 YYNGEE. In DNA form, the CDR3 reads TGTGCCAGCAGCGTAGAGGGACTAGCTGAAAATGAGCAGTTCTTC. This translates into CASSVEGLAENEQFF. Full variable domain (outside the CDR3, taken from reference TRBV9 and TRBJ2-1): DSGVTQTPKHLITATGQRVTLRCSPRSGDLSVYWYQQSLDQGLQFLIQYYNGEERAKGNILERFSAQQFPDLHSELNLSSLELGDSALYFCASSVEGLAENEQFFGPGTRLTVL.

The chain couples TRBV7-2 to TRBJ2-5; 7 positions agree with TRBD1. Per the germline V gene, CDR1 is SGHTA and CDR2 is FQGNSA. V was clipped by 0 bases and J by 5 bases; unmatched bases: 3. CDR3 length: 14 residues. The CDR3 protein is CASSLAGGRETQYF. In nucleotides, the CDR3 is TGTGCCAGCAGCTTAGCAGGGGGCCGGGAGACCCAGTACTTC.

This clone has a handful of counts. The chain links TRBV3-1 (or the pseudogene TRBV3-2) to TRBJ1-6; D remains unclear. Per the germline V gene, CDR1 is LGHDT and CDR2 is YNNKEL (reference sequence). The CDR3 runs to 16 residues. V gave up 2 bases and J gave up 8 bases, with 16 bases separating them. Here the CDR3 reads CASSQRRSSRDSPLHF. In nucleotides, the CDR3 is TGTGCCAGCAGCCAACGGCGGAGCTCTCGGGATTCACCCCTCCACTTT.

This clone was recorded only once. The rearrangement links TRBV3-1 (or the pseudogene TRBV3-2) to TRBJ1-1; D is undetermined. CDR3 size: 17 residues. The V gene's germline CDR1 is LGHDT and CDR2 YNNKEL (reference sequence). V gave up 0 bases and J gave up 1 base, with 15 bases separating them. The CDR3 protein is CASSQDLGRRPNTEAFF. CDR3 DNA: TGTGCCAGCAGCCAAGATCTGGGTCGGAGGCCGAACACTGAAGCTTTCTTT.

V gene TRBV19 combines with J gene TRBJ2-1, with 9 bases matching TRBD2. Losses at the gene ends were 3 bases for V and 8 bases for J; bases not matched to a gene: 8. Germline V gene data show CDR1 as LNHDA and CDR2 as SQIVND (reference sequence). This CDR3 region has 15 residues. CDR3 bases: TGTGCCAGTAGTATTCCGGGACTAGCATATTATGAGCAGTTCTTC. Amino acid sequence: CASSIPGLAYYEQFF.

This sequence joins TRBV28 and TRBJ2-5, with 7 bases aligning to TRBD1. The CDR3 loop spans 14 amino acids. Germline CDR1 reads MDHEN; CDR2 reads SYDVKM. V lost 5 bases, J lost 4 bases, and 7 bases stayed unmatched. The CDR3 loop is CASSVTGYPETQYF. CDR3 sequence (DNA): TGTGCCAGCAGTGTGACAGGGTATCCAGAGACCCAGTACTTC.

For the CDR3, the DNA is TGTGCCAGCAGTTACTGGACTAGCGGAACCTACGAGCAGTACTTC. Protein product: CASSYWTSGTYEQYF. The V call is TRBV6-5, the J call TRBJ2-7; 10 bases line up with TRBD2. The CDR3 is made up of 15 amino acids. V was clipped by 1 base and J by 2 bases; unmatched bases: 2. Germline lookup yields CDR1 MNHEY and CDR2 SVGAGI.

On this clone: One end of the junction is discordant with germline, which a read error may explain. The chain combines TRBV12-5 with TRBJ2-5; tentatively, D is TRBD1 (6 bases). Germline V gene data show CDR1 as LGHNT and CDR2 as FRNRAP. The CDR3 sequence is 12 residues long. The CDR3 DNA follows: TGTGCTAGTGGTTTAAGGACAGAGGCCCAGTACTTC. Translation: CASGLRTEAQYF.

This clone was detected a few times. The chain links TRBV9 to TRBJ2-3; no definite D call. This CDR3 spans 14 amino acids. Germline assignment: CDR1 SGDLS and CDR2 YYNGEE. Trimming removed 4 bases at V and 1 base at J, with 10 bases between. CDR3 nucleotides: TGTGCCAGCAGCTTGAGCGCTCGCACAGATACGCAGTATTTT. Protein sequence: CASSLSARTDTQYF.